The 32 T cell receptor beta chains listed next were all sequenced from one sample in a study of T cell changes during pregnancy in multiple sclerosis. The method was immunoSEQ multiplex PCR; TCRdb's version includes in-frame clones alone and lacks a portion of them. The sample gives 50,000 to 60,000 clones, around 90% of which show up once; around 0.25% is in the top ten. The sequences come from CD4+ T cells from peripheral blood mononuclear cells, collected in the second trimester of pregnancy. All receptors come from a female donor with multiple sclerosis, enrolled in a pregnancy study.

This rearrangement joins TRBV30 to TRBJ1-4; D is possibly TRBD1 (5 bases). CDR3 length: 13 residues. V lost 0 bases to trimming and J lost 8 bases, with 10 bases between them. The germline CDR1 and CDR2 sequences are GTSNPN and SVGIG (reference sequence). The chain's CDR3 is CAWSVRRGEKLFF. CDR3 sequence (DNA): TGTGCCTGGAGTGTACGAAGGGGAGAAAAACTGTTTTTT.

CDR3: CASSTIRDKGDEQYF. Written as DNA, the CDR3 is TGTGCCAGCAGTACAATAAGGGACAAGGGGGACGAGCAGTACTTC. The chain has TRBV27 and TRBJ2-7, with D possibly matching TRBD1 (6 bases). Per germline, CDR1 MNHEY and CDR2 SMNVEV (reference sequence). The V end lost 5 bases, the J end lost 5 bases, and 19 bases lay between the germline ends. The length of the CDR3 is 15 residues.

The V gene is TRBV5-6, the J gene TRBJ1-3; perhaps TRBD1 as D (6 bases). There are 18 residues in the CDR3. The ends were cut back, 0 bases at V and 0 bases at J, with 16 bases in the middle. Germline-derived CDR1 and CDR2 are SGHDT and YYEEEE. The CDR3 sequence: CASSLGAGTSNSGNTIYF. CDR3 sequence (DNA): TGTGCCAGCAGCTTGGGTGCCGGGACATCAAACTCTGGAAACACCATATATTTT.

The gene calls are TRBV5-4 and TRBJ1-5, with D possibly being TRBD1 (5 bases). Germline V gives CDR1 SGHNT, CDR2 YYREEE (reference sequence). This CDR3 is 13 amino acids long. V was cut by 4 bases and J by 4 bases, with 9 bases left in between. Written as DNA, the CDR3 is TGTGCCAGCAGCCACGACAGAAATCAGCCCCAGCATTTT. Translating gives CASSHDRNQPQHF.

This rearrangement joins TRBV7-9 to TRBJ2-7; D remains ambiguous. The CDR3 covers 14 residues. Germline V gene sequence: CDR1 SEHNR, CDR2 FQNEAQ (reference sequence). Between the trimmed V and J ends, which lost 6 bases and 0 bases, there was a span of 12 bases. The CDR3 sequence: CASSSGVRSYEQYF. The DNA of the CDR3 is TGTGCCAGCAGTTCGGGTGTTCGCTCCTACGAGCAGTACTTC.

This clone has only one observation. The chain is built from TRBV7-9 and TRBJ2-1, with 10 bases identical to TRBD2. The V segment lost 5 bases and the J segment 10 bases; nucleotides outside the gene matches: 11. CDR1 is SEHNR, CDR2 FQNEAQ, per germline (reference sequence). The CDR3 contains 15 residues. In DNA, the CDR3 is TGTGCCAGCAGCCCCCCCAGCGGGGGGGCCGGCGAGCAGTTCTTC. Translation gives CASSPPSGGAGEQFF.

The chain uses TRBV27 and TRBJ2-2, with D perhaps TRBD1 (6 bases). Germline loops: CDR1 MNHEY, CDR2 SMNVEV (reference sequence). The CDR3 runs 16 residues. V dropped 2 bases and J dropped 3 bases, with 13 bases sitting between them. The CDR3, as DNA: TGTGCCAGCAGTTTAATGGGGACAACTGACACCGGGGAGCTGTTTTTT. Its translation is CASSLMGTTDTGELFF.

CDR3 DNA sequence: TGTGCCAGCAGCGCACTCCCCGGGTGGGGGGGAGTAGAAGAGACCCAGTACTTC. It translates to CASSALPGWGGVEETQYF. The gene calls are TRBV9 and TRBJ2-5, with TRBD2 matching 7 bases. The CDR3 runs to 18 residues. CDR1 and CDR2 from the germline V gene are SGDLS and YYNGEE. V lost 3 bases and J lost 3; bases outside the gene matches: 17.

The V call is TRBV7-9, the J call TRBJ2-5; 9 positions match TRBD2. The trim removed 2 bases at V and 2 bases at J, leaving 3 bases unmatched. CDR3 length equals 15 residues. Germline-derived CDR1 and CDR2 are SEHNR and FQNEAQ (reference sequence). The DNA for the CDR3 is TGTGCCAGCAGCTTAAACCTAGCGGGGCAAGAGACCCAGTACTTC. The encoded protein is CASSLNLAGQETQYF.

V gene TRBV25-1 combines with J gene TRBJ2-2; 7 bases match TRBD1. Germline-derived CDR1 and CDR2 are MGHDK and SYGVNS. V shed 5 bases, J shed 11 bases, and the junction held 2 bases outside the gene matches. The CDR3 totals 11 residues. CDR3 nucleotides: TGTGCCAGCAGTCGACAGGGAGAGCTGTTTTTT. This translates into CASSRQGELFF.

The rearrangement joins TRBV6-6 to TRBJ1-1; the D is unclear. Looked up from germline, CDR1 is MNHNY and CDR2 is SVGAGI (reference sequence). The CDR3 sequence is 13 residues long. V was cut by 5 bases and J by 1 base, with 8 bases left in between. CDR3 protein: CASSPLENTEAFF. The DNA of the CDR3 is TGTGCCAGCAGTCCCCTAGAGAACACTGAAGCTTTCTTT.

The CDR3 nucleotides are TGCGCCAGCAGCTTTTGGGGACAGGGGAACACTGAAGCTTTCTTT. Protein: CASSFWGQGNTEAFF. The chain combines TRBV5-1 with TRBJ1-1, with 9 bases that match TRBD1. J gave up 1 base and V 2 bases, and 3 bases lay outside the gene matches. The germline V gene encodes CDR1 SGHRS and CDR2 YFSETQ. The CDR3 consists of 15 residues.

This clone came up once. This chain connects TRBV5-1 to TRBJ1-1, with D possibly matching TRBD1 (5 bases). The germline V and J ends were trimmed by 4 bases and 7 bases, with 11 bases remaining between them. The germline CDR1 and CDR2 sequences are SGHRS and YFSETQ. The CDR3 is 12 amino acids. The CDR3 coding sequence is TGCGCCAGCAGCGAGGACACCGTTGAAGCTTTCTTT. This sequence encodes CASSEDTVEAFF.

The rearrangement links TRBV6-6 to TRBJ1-5; 10 bases line up with TRBD1. The CDR3 length is 15 residues. CDR1 and CDR2 from the germline V gene are MNHNY and SVGAGI (reference sequence). V lost 5 bases to trimming and J lost 2 bases; unmatched junction nucleotides: 3. This CDR3 is CASSPGTGGNQPQHF. The CDR3 DNA sequence: TGTGCCAGCAGTCCCGGGACAGGGGGCAATCAGCCCCAGCATTTT.

The chain carries TRBV7-2 and TRBJ1-1; a weak D match, TRBD1 (5 bases). The CDR3 is 15 amino acids. The germline CDR1 and CDR2 sequences are SGHTA and FQGNSA. Trimming cost V 1 base and J 0 bases, with 9 bases left between them. The CDR3 here is CASSLGGGMNTEAFF. As DNA, the CDR3 is TGTGCCAGCAGCTTAGGGGGGGGAATGAACACTGAAGCTTTCTTT.

This clone appeared a few times. The chain combines TRBV5-1 with TRBJ1-1, with D unresolved. The CDR3 totals 13 residues. Germline CDR1 and CDR2: SGHRS and YFSETQ. V was trimmed by 3 bases and J by 4 bases, leaving 10 bases between them. The CDR3 region is CASSSPSGTEAFF. The CDR3 DNA sequence: TGCGCCAGCAGCTCCCCCAGCGGCACTGAAGCTTTCTTT.

V and J are TRBV5-1 and TRBJ1-6, with 8 bases aligning to TRBD1. This CDR3 spans 15 amino acids. CDR1 and CDR2 from the germline V gene are SGHRS and YFSETQ. V was pared by 5 bases and J by 5 bases, with 6 bases of the junction left unmatched. The CDR3: CASRSGQENNSPLHF. In DNA form, the CDR3 reads TGCGCCAGCAGGTCGGGACAGGAGAATAATTCACCCCTCCACTTT.

DNA for the CDR3: TGCGCCAGCAGCTCCCAGGGGATAGCGGGGGTGACAGATACGCAGTATTTT. Its translation is CASSSQGIAGVTDTQYF. This chain joins TRBV4-1 and TRBJ2-3; 9 bases match TRBD2. This CDR3 has 17 amino acids. After removal of 5 bases from V and 3 bases from J, the junction contained 12 bases not matched to a gene. CDR1 and CDR2 (germline): MGHRA, YSYEKL.

This sequence joins TRBV9 and TRBJ2-7; 11 nucleotides align to TRBD2. Per the germline V gene, CDR1 is SGDLS and CDR2 is YYNGEE. The CDR3 runs 15 residues. V was pared by 0 bases and J by 3 bases, with 2 bases of the junction left unmatched. The DNA for the CDR3 is TGTGCCAGCAGCGTAGTAGGGACTAGCGGCTACGAGCAGTACTTC. It specifies CASSVVGTSGYEQYF.

This rearrangement joins TRBV7-3 to TRBJ2-1; possible D gene TRBD2, 6 bases. V lost 1 base and J 9 bases, leaving 7 bases between the germline ends. The CDR3 is 12 residues long. From germline, CDR1 is SGHTA and CDR2 FQGTGA. CDR3 coding DNA: TGTGCCAGCAGCTTAAGCGGGGTTGAGCAGTTCTTC. Protein product: CASSLSGVEQFF.

In DNA, the CDR3 is TGTGCCATCAGTGAGTCTGGGACTAGCGGGAGGACCGGGCAGTTCTTC. Translation: CAISESGTSGRTGQFF. The chain employs TRBV10-3 and TRBJ2-1; 15 positions match TRBD2. The CDR3 is made up of 16 amino acids. V gave up 0 bases and J gave up 12 bases; unmatched junction bases: 6. CDR1 and CDR2 (germline): ENHRY, SYGVKD.

This sequence joins TRBV10-3 and TRBJ2-3, with D possibly being TRBD2 (7 bases). The V gene's germline CDR1 is ENHRY and CDR2 SYGVKD. CDR3 length equals 15 residues. V was shortened by 2 bases and J by 3 bases, with 12 bases between the two germline ends. The CDR3 nucleotides read TGTGCCATCAGTGAGGGGCGGGGGCGAACAGATACGCAGTATTTT. It yields the protein CAISEGRGRTDTQYF.

The J gene is TRBJ2-3, the V gene TRBV6-1; D remains ambiguous. Looked up from germline, CDR1 is MNHNS and CDR2 is SASEGT. V shed 3 bases and J shed 2 bases, with 15 bases lying between them. This CDR3 comprises 16 residues. CDR3 amino acids: CASSEVISSPTDTQYF. CDR3 DNA sequence: TGTGCCAGCAGTGAGGTCATCAGTTCGCCCACAGATACGCAGTATTTT.

The chain is built from TRBV5-1 and TRBJ2-7, with TRBD1 identical over 10 bases. Germline V CDR1 and CDR2: SGHRS, YFSETQ. V shed 0 bases, J shed 4 bases, and the junction held 16 bases outside the gene matches. The length of the CDR3 is 19 residues. This chain's CDR3 is CASSLVRTGGTGFVYEQYF. The CDR3 nucleotides read TGCGCCAGCAGCTTGGTGAGGACAGGGGGGACAGGGTTCGTTTACGAGCAGTACTTC.

V is TRBV10-3 and J is TRBJ1-2; D possibly corresponds to TRBD1 (5 bases). CDR3 length equals 14 residues. Germline CDR1 reads ENHRY; CDR2 reads SYGVKD. Trimming stripped 7 bases from V and 3 bases from J, with 15 bases between. CDR3 sequence reads: CAINQGLYDYGYTF. The CDR3 DNA is TGTGCCATCAACCAGGGATTATATGACTATGGCTACACCTTC.

The chain employs TRBV2 and TRBJ2-3; 12 nucleotides agree with TRBD2. The germline gives CDR1 SNHLY, CDR2 FYNNEI. CDR3 length: 16 amino acids. V gave up 6 bases and J gave up 4 bases; unmatched junction bases: 8. DNA for the CDR3: TGTGCCAGCAGCGATTCCCCTAGCGGGGGGGCAGATACGCAGTATTTT. This translates into CASSDSPSGGADTQYF.

The J gene is TRBJ1-1, the V gene TRBV7-9; TRBD1 matches at 7 bases. In germline, CDR1 is SEHNR, CDR2 FQNEAQ (reference sequence). CDR3 size: 15 residues. V trimming: 5 bases; J trimming: 7 bases; junction bases outside the gene matches: 13. The CDR3 DNA follows: TGTGCCAGCAGCCGTTTGACAGGGTTGGGGAGTGAAGCTTTCTTT. It encodes CASSRLTGLGSEAFF.

This rearrangement joins TRBV11-2 to TRBJ1-2; 9 bases map to TRBD1. V was clipped by 5 bases and J by 0 bases; unmatched bases: 16. CDR1 and CDR2 (germline): SGHAT, FQNNGV. This CDR3 has 19 amino acids. The CDR3 sequence: CASSPRDRVMKNTNYGYTF. The DNA for the CDR3 is TGTGCCAGCAGCCCCCGGGACAGGGTGATGAAGAATACTAACTATGGCTACACCTTC.

The gene calls are TRBV4-1 and TRBJ2-3, with a tentative D call TRBD2 (7 bases). Germline V gene sequence: CDR1 MGHRA, CDR2 YSYEKL. The V gene lost 1 base and the J gene lost 3 bases, with 17 bases spanning the gap. The CDR3 contains 17 residues. The CDR3 DNA follows: TGCGCCAGCAGCCAAGCATGGGAGGGGGTTGGGACAGATACGCAGTATTTT. It codes for CASSQAWEGVGTDTQYF.

The rearrangement joins TRBV5-1 to TRBJ2-1; 12 positions match TRBD2. The V segment lost 4 bases and the J segment 8 bases; nucleotides outside the gene matches: 10. Per the germline V gene, CDR1 is SGHRS and CDR2 is YFSETQ. This CDR3 has 16 amino acids. This CDR3 is CASSMGLAGGRYEQFF. The CDR3, as DNA: TGCGCCAGCAGCATGGGGCTAGCGGGAGGGAGATATGAGCAGTTCTTC.

This chain connects TRBV5-5 to TRBJ1-1; 7 bases align to TRBD1. The CDR3 length is 16 residues. V lost 2 bases to trimming and J lost 0 bases; unmatched junction nucleotides: 7. CDR1 is SGHKS and CDR2 is YYEKEE in the germline V gene (reference sequence). The CDR3 nucleotides read TGTGCCAGCAGCTTAGGGGGCTTTGGCGTGAACACTGAAGCTTTCTTT. It specifies CASSLGGFGVNTEAFF.

This chain uses TRBV5-1 with TRBJ2-2, with 10 bases identical to TRBD1. This CDR3 region has 15 residues. Germline CDR1 reads SGHRS; CDR2 reads YFSETQ. Trimming at V came to 4 bases and at J to 3 bases, leaving 3 bases not matched to a gene. This chain's CDR3 is CASSRTGGDTGELFF. The CDR3 nucleotides are TGCGCCAGCAGCCGGACAGGGGGAGACACCGGGGAGCTGTTTTTT.